These T cell receptor beta chains were read from a single sample in a study of T cell responses to AZD1222 COVID-19 vaccine. The method was immunoSEQ multiplex PCR; TCRdb's version includes in-frame clones alone and lacks a portion of them. This table holds approximately 130,000 clones, roughly 89% found once. The specimen comprised peripheral blood, sampled 28 days after the second AZD1222 dose. These receptors were taken from an adult who received the AZD1222 COVID-19 vaccine. Each CDR3 is given with its conserved first and last residue. The order of the fields is clone size, V gene, CDR3 protein. For some rows the clone size is stated as once, few or many, or as a class when expanded; others skip it.

abundance: many
v_gene: TRBV4-1
CDR3aa: CASSTGTGVSPLHF

abundance: -
v_gene: TRBV28
CDR3aa: CASSTGPRNQPQHF

abundance: once
v_gene: TRBV12-3/TRBV12-4
CDR3aa: CASSSGQNQPQHF

abundance: -
v_gene: TRBV24-1
CDR3aa: CATSDPGLPASTDTQYF

abundance: once
v_gene: TRBV7-9
CDR3aa: CASSPVGGAQGEQYF

abundance: -
v_gene: TRBV2
CDR3aa: CASSETAITDTQYF

abundance: -
v_gene: TRBV5-5
CDR3aa: CASSWELDQPQHF

abundance: -
v_gene: TRBV7-8
CDR3aa: CASSARVAGGLNEQFF

abundance: -
v_gene: TRBV10-3
CDR3aa: CAISEWGPSSGANVLTF

abundance: -
v_gene: TRBV10-3
CDR3aa: CAISERGGWGYGYTF

abundance: -
v_gene: TRBV7-8
CDR3aa: CASSLGRALPRISPLHF

abundance: -
v_gene: TRBV28
CDR3aa: CASRTPGRYSYEQYF

abundance: -
v_gene: TRBV5-1
CDR3aa: CASRHHLDNTGELFF

abundance: -
v_gene: TRBV5-6
CDR3aa: CASSSPVAGGLYEQYF

abundance: -
v_gene: TRBV6-5
CDR3aa: CATLGLAGITGELFF

abundance: once
v_gene: TRBV6-5
CDR3aa: CASSYSNLGGYTF

abundance: -
v_gene: TRBV7-2
CDR3aa: CASSLAVQGAQETQYF

abundance: -
v_gene: TRBV28
CDR3aa: CASSLQDRMDNEQFF